Shown below are 29 T cell receptor beta chains from a single sample sequenced in a study of blood T cells in healthy people across ages. A J-beta primer mix and a sample-barcoded 5' primer were used in a second PCR of about 7 to 12 cycles. MiXCR was run by TCRdb on the 5' RACE reads, yielding one entry per CDR3 protein. The sample carries about 640,000 distinct CDR3 sequences, about 54% recorded once. What was sequenced was blood. Receptors originate from a man in his 60s in good health.

V is TRBV28 and J is TRBJ2-1; unclear D gene. The germline CDR1 and CDR2 sequences are MDHEN and SYDVKM. The germline V and J ends were trimmed by 3 bases and 3 bases, with 15 bases remaining between them. This CDR3 is built from 16 residues. The CDR3 DNA reads TGTGCCAGCAGTTTCCCTCAGACCCGGGTCTACAATGAGCAGTTCTTC. This encodes CASSFPQTRVYNEQFF.

About this clonotype: One end of the junction is discordant with germline, which a read error may explain. V is TRBV12-3 or TRBV12-4 and J is TRBJ1-4; weak D call: TRBD1 (5 bases). CDR3 length equals 14 residues. CDR3 amino acids: CASSQGLTNEKLFF. The CDR3 region has the DNA TGTGCTAGCAGCCAGGGTTTGACTAATGAAAAACTGTTTTTT.

Comment on this clonotype: The junction departs from germline at one end; a sequencing error may be responsible. This chain links TRBV2 with TRBJ2-1; 11 bases agree with TRBD1. The CDR3 has 14 residues. Per germline, CDR1 SNHLY and CDR2 FYNNEI. The CDR3 nucleotides are TGTGTCAGCAGTGGACAGGGGGCTGGCAATGAGCAGTTCTTC. It yields the protein CVSSGQGAGNEQFF. Full variable domain (outside the CDR3, taken from reference TRBV2 and TRBJ2-1): EPEVTQTPSHQVTQMGQEVILRCVPISNHLYFYWYRQILGQKVEFLVSFYNNEISEKSEIFDDQFSVERPDGSNFTLKIRSTKLEDSAMYFCVSSGQGAGNEQFFGPGTRLTVL.

The chain employs TRBV12-3 or TRBV12-4 and TRBJ2-3, with D hard to call. The V gene lost 6 bases and the J gene lost 0 bases, with 13 bases spanning the gap. The CDR3 is 15 residues long. DNA of the CDR3: TGTGCCAGCAGCCAGCTAGGGATAAGCACAGATACGCAGTATTTT. Protein product: CASSQLGISTDTQYF.

The chain is built from TRBV6-5 and TRBJ2-5, with D perhaps assigned TRBD1 or TRBD2 (5 bases each). Trimming pared 2 bases from V and 1 base from J, leaving 11 bases between. The CDR3 extends over 15 amino acids. Germline V gives CDR1 MNHEY, CDR2 SVGAGI. The CDR3, as DNA: TGTGCCAGCAGTTACGGGGTCGGGGCCCAAGAGACCCAGTACTTC. This translates into CASSYGVGAQETQYF.

The chain links TRBV28 to TRBJ2-7, with 8 bases matching TRBD1. Gene TRBJ2-5 matches the end of the DNA better, so the J call may be wrong. CDR1 MDHEN and CDR2 SYDVKM come from the germline V gene. The CDR3 length is 16 residues. CDR3 DNA sequence: TGTGCCAGCAGTTCCCACTCAGGGGGCGCGGGGGAGACCCAGTACTTC. Translation: CASSSHSGGAGETQYF.

Here the CDR3 DNA reads TGTGCCAGCAGTTTATGGCTAGCGGGGGGGCGAGGCACAGATACGCAGTATTTT. Translation gives CASSLWLAGGRGTDTQYF. The chain carries TRBV12-3 or TRBV12-4 and TRBJ2-3; 12 nucleotides align to TRBD2. Trimming cost V 2 bases and J 1 base; bases outside gene matches: 7. The CDR3 is 18 amino acids.

The chain combines TRBV5-1 with TRBJ2-2; the D is unclear. The V and J ends lost 0 bases and 5 bases respectively, with 11 bases between them. Germline CDR1 and CDR2: SGHRS and YFSETQ. The CDR3 is 15 residues long. CDR3 residues: CASSLGASGTGELFF. The CDR3 DNA follows: TGCGCCAGCAGCTTGGGGGCCTCTGGGACCGGGGAGCTGTTTTTT.

CDR3 residues: CASSFIYQPQHF. The CDR3 DNA reads TGTGCCAGCAGTTTTATCTATCAGCCCCAGCATTTT. The chain combines TRBV12-3 or TRBV12-4 with TRBJ1-5; D remains unclear. The germline V and J ends were trimmed by 3 bases and 5 bases, with 5 bases remaining between them. The CDR3 runs 12 residues.

The CDR3 reads CASSEGVAGGNEQFF. The CDR3 DNA sequence: TGTGCCAGCAGTGAGGGGGTAGCGGGGGGCAATGAGCAGTTCTTC. This chain joins TRBV2 and TRBJ2-1, with 10 bases that match TRBD2. Germline loops: CDR1 SNHLY, CDR2 FYNNEI. V lost 3 bases and J lost 6; bases outside the gene matches: 5. There are 15 residues in the CDR3.

The chain couples TRBV2 to TRBJ1-2; 10 positions match TRBD1. The V gene's germline CDR1 is SNHLY and CDR2 FYNNEI. The CDR3 has 15 amino acids. Trimming at V came to 8 bases and at J to 2 bases, leaving 8 bases not matched to a gene. CDR3 amino acids: CASQTPGQGNYGYTF. The CDR3 bases are TGTGCCAGCCAAACCCCGGGACAGGGGAACTATGGCTACACCTTC. The entire variable domain, with the rest obtained from reference TRBV2 and TRBJ1-2, is as follows: EPEVTQTPSHQVTQMGQEVILRCVPISNHLYFYWYRQILGQKVEFLVSFYNNEISEKSEIFDDQFSVERPDGSNFTLKIRSTKLEDSAMYFCASQTPGQGNYGYTFGSGTRLTVV.

This chain uses TRBV3-1 with TRBJ2-7; D call uncertain. Trimming took off 4 bases at V and 0 bases at J, with 10 bases between the two ends. CDR1 is LGHDT, CDR2 YNNKEL, per germline (reference sequence). The CDR3 length is 14 residues. Written as DNA, the CDR3 is TGTGCCAGCAGCCCATGGCCCGGCTCCTACGAGCAGTACTTC. It yields the protein CASSPWPGSYEQYF.

The chain recombines TRBV6-1 with TRBJ2-5, with D unclear. V lost 6 bases and J lost 4, with 12 bases in between. CDR3 size: 13 residues. Germline-derived CDR1 and CDR2 are MNHNS and SASEGT. The CDR3 DNA sequence: TGTGCCAGCAGCGAGGTAGAGTTAGAGACCCAGTACTTC. Encoded protein: CASSEVELETQYF.

This chain joins TRBV5-1 and TRBJ2-1, with 7 bases lining up with TRBD1. CDR3 length: 16 amino acids. The V and J ends lost 0 bases and 2 bases, in that order; junction bases with no gene match: 5. CDR1 and CDR2 from the germline V gene are SGHRS and YFSETQ. CDR3 nucleotides: TGCGCCAGCAGCTTGGGTGGGACAGCACCCTACAATGAGCAGTTCTTC. It specifies CASSLGGTAPYNEQFF.

A note on this clonotype: A much more abundant neighbour one base away suggests this may be a read error. The CDR3 protein is CSVGVGGKTQYF. DNA of the CDR3: TGCAGCGTTGGTGTCGGAGGGAAGACCCAGTACTTC. This rearrangement joins TRBV29-1 to TRBJ2-5, with a possible D match to TRBD2 (6 bases). Trimming left V 4 bases short and J 6 bases short, with 12 bases between. Germline V gives CDR1 SQVTM, CDR2 ANQGSEA. The CDR3 is 12 amino acids.

This clonotype was detected only once. CDR3 in DNA: TGTGCCAGCAGCCAAGCGGGCCTATCCGCAGATACGCAGTATTTT. Protein: CASSQAGLSADTQYF. The rearrangement joins TRBV3-1 to TRBJ2-3; D is unresolved. Per germline, CDR1 LGHDT and CDR2 YNNKEL (reference sequence). V lost 1 base, J lost 4 bases, and 12 bases lay in between. This CDR3 spans 15 amino acids.

This clonotype was seen only a few times. This sequence joins TRBV12-3 or TRBV12-4 and TRBJ2-3; 11 nucleotides agree with TRBD1. The length of the CDR3 is 15 residues. After removal of 7 bases from V and 15 bases from J, the junction contained 18 bases not matched to a gene. The CDR3: CASKWTGGMSDAEYF. In DNA form, the CDR3 reads TGTGCCAGCAAATGGACAGGGGGCATGTCAGATGCGGAATATTTT.

The gene calls are TRBV4-1 and TRBJ1-5; the D gene is possibly TRBD1 (5 bases). The CDR3 spans 13 residues. The ends were cut back, 1 base at V and 5 bases at J, with 6 bases in the middle. Germline CDR1 MGHRA, CDR2 YSYEKL. The CDR3 loop reads CASSQVGDQPQHF. The CDR3, as DNA: TGCGCCAGCAGCCAAGTAGGGGATCAGCCCCAGCATTTT.

The chain joins TRBV4-2 to TRBJ1-6; D not resolved. Trimming left V 0 bases short and J 7 bases short, with 7 bases between. Germline loops: CDR1 LGHNA, CDR2 YNFKEQ. The CDR3 extends over 14 amino acids. The CDR3 coding sequence is TGTGCCAGCAGCCAAGATTTCGGGAATTCACCCCTCCACTTT. Residues: CASSQDFGNSPLHF.

This clonotype was recorded a few times. The CDR3 DNA follows: TGCAGCGTTGAAGGTCCCCCAGATACGCAGTATTTT. Encoded protein: CSVEGPPDTQYF. The chain combines TRBV29-1 with TRBJ2-3; D is undetermined. The CDR3 is made up of 12 amino acids. CDR1 and CDR2 (germline): SQVTM, ANQGSEA. Trimming removed 1 base at V and 4 bases at J, with 6 bases between.

V and J are TRBV2 and TRBJ2-3; D gene ambiguous. Germline CDR1 and CDR2: SNHLY and FYNNEI. The CDR3 spans 13 residues. Trimming shortened V by 7 bases and J by 0 bases, and 8 bases separated the two germline ends. DNA of the CDR3: TGTGCCAGCATTGTGGGTAGCACAGATACGCAGTATTTT. It translates to CASIVGSTDTQYF.

This clonotype is a singleton in its sample. V and J are TRBV5-1 and TRBJ1-1; D may be TRBD1 (6 bases). V dropped 5 bases and J dropped 1 base, with 12 bases sitting between them. This CDR3 region has 14 residues. Germline V gene sequence: CDR1 SGHRS, CDR2 YFSETQ. CDR3 residues: CASREQGSNTEAFF. The CDR3 nucleotides read TGCGCCAGCAGGGAACAGGGCTCGAACACTGAAGCTTTCTTT. The whole variable domain, filled in from reference TRBV5-1 and TRBJ1-1, reads KAGVTQTPRYLIKTRGQQVTLSCSPISGHRSVSWYQQTPGQGLQFLFEYFSETQRNKGNFPGRFSGRQFSNSRSEMNVSTLELGDSALYLCASREQGSNTEAFFGQGTRLTVV.

Only a few counts were recorded for this clonotype. CDR3 coding DNA: TGTGCCACCAGCAGAGGAGGGACAGGGGGCACTGTTGGGGGCTACACCTTC. This translates into CATSRGGTGGTVGGYTF. The chain is built from TRBV15 and TRBJ1-2; 12 nucleotides line up with TRBD1. The CDR3 has 17 amino acids. The germline CDR1 and CDR2 sequences are LNHNV and YYDKDF (reference sequence). V lost 1 base and J lost 8; bases outside the gene matches: 11.

The chain has TRBV5-6 and TRBJ2-4; the D gene could be TRBD1 or TRBD2 (5 bases each). V lost 5 bases to trimming and J lost 3 bases, with 12 bases between them. The germline V gene has CDR1 SGHDT and CDR2 YYEEEE. CDR3 length: 14 residues. The CDR3 protein is CASSSGTLKNIQYF. In DNA form, the CDR3 reads TGTGCCAGCAGTTCCGGGACCCTCAAAAACATTCAGTACTTC.

This rearrangement joins TRBV29-1 to TRBJ1-2, with D unclear. In germline, CDR1 is SQVTM, CDR2 ANQGSEA. The CDR3 runs to 12 residues. Trimming removed 4 bases at V and 1 base at J, with 7 bases between. CDR3 nucleotide sequence: TGCAGCGTTGGAGAATATAACTATGGCTACACCTTC. This encodes CSVGEYNYGYTF.

This chain uses TRBV2 with TRBJ1-2; maybe TRBD1 (6 bases). V lost 3 bases to trimming and J lost 7 bases, with 12 bases between them. The CDR3 runs 13 residues. Germline CDR1 SNHLY, CDR2 FYNNEI. CDR3 amino acids: CASSDNRAGGYTF. CDR3 sequence (DNA): TGTGCCAGCAGTGATAACAGGGCAGGTGGCTACACCTTC.

J is TRBJ2-3 and V is TRBV7-9; the D gene could be TRBD1 or TRBD2 (5 bases each). This CDR3 spans 14 amino acids. V gave up 5 bases and J gave up 2 bases, with 11 bases separating them. Germline-derived CDR1 and CDR2 are SEHNR and FQNEAQ (reference sequence). CDR3 residues: CASSRGRTTDTQYF. DNA for the CDR3: TGTGCCAGCAGCCGGGGACGGACCACAGATACGCAGTATTTT.

This clonotype was counted only a few times. V is TRBV3-1 and J is TRBJ2-7; TRBD2 might be the D (5 bases). Germline V gives CDR1 LGHDT, CDR2 YNNKEL (reference sequence). The V gene lost 4 bases and the J gene lost 4 bases, with 14 bases spanning the gap. The CDR3 runs 14 residues. This chain's CDR3 is CASSPSLGAYEQYF. The CDR3 nucleotides read TGTGCCAGCAGCCCGTCCCTGGGAGCTTACGAGCAGTACTTC.

This clonotype was detected only a few times. The CDR3 loop reads CASSRGQSNYGYTF. As DNA, the CDR3 is TGCGCCAGCAGCCGAGGACAGTCTAACTATGGCTACACCTTC. The V and J genes are TRBV4-1 and TRBJ1-2; D is possibly TRBD1 (6 bases). Germline V gene data show CDR1 as MGHRA and CDR2 as YSYEKL. With 4 bases removed from V and 0 bases from J, the gap between germline ends came to 9 bases. The CDR3 consists of 14 residues.